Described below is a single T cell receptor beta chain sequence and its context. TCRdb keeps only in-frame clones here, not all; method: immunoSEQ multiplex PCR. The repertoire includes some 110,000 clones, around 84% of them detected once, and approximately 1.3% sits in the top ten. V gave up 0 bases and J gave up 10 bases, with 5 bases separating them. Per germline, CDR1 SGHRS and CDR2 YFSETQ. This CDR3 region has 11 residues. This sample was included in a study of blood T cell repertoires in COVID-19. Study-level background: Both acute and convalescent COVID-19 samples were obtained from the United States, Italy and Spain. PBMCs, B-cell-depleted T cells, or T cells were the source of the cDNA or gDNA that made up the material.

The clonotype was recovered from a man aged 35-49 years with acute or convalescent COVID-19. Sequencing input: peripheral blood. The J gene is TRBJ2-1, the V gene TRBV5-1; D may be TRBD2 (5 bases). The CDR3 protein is CASSLASEQFF. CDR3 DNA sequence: TGCGCCAGCAGCTTGGCTAGCGAGCAGTTCTTC.